This T cell receptor beta chain was identified in a study of T cells after yellow fever vaccination. Study outcomes and limitations: Post-booster repertoires again held most primary-vaccination clones (about 95% CD4, about 90% CD8). A weaker secondary response peaked on day 5, the primary on day 15.

Template switching by 5'RACE produced TCR cDNA, adding a universal primer site and UMIs. Each CDR3 protein is one row after TCRdb ran MiXCR on the 5' RACE reads. The sample yields approximately 510,000 distinct CDR3 sequences, just over 20% seen once. About this clonotype itself: Antigen specificity is unknown.

The CDR3 is 12 amino acids. The germline gives CDR1 SGHRS, CDR2 YFSETQ. Deletions cut 4 bases from V and 5 bases from J, with 10 bases between. V and J are TRBV5-1 and TRBJ2-7; no definite D call. The source of this sequence is a young man who received the YFV17D yellow fever vaccine. This material consisted of PBMCs, taken more than 20 days after the first yellow fever vaccination. The CDR3 protein is CASSRDLDEQYF. DNA for the CDR3: TGCGCCAGCAGCCGAGACTTGGACGAGCAGTACTTC.